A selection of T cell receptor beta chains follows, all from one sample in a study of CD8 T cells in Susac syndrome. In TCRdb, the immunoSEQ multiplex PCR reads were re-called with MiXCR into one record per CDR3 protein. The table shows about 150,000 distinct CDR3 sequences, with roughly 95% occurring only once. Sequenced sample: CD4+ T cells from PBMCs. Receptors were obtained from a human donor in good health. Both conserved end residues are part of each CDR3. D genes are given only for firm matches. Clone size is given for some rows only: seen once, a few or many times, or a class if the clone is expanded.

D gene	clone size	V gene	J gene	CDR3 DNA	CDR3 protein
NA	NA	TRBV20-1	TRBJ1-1	TGCAGTGCTACCAGGGTGGAAGCTTTCTTT	CSATRVEAFF
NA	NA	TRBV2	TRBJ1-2	TGTGCCAGCAGTGAGTGGGGGCCCTATGGCTACACCTTC	CASSEWGPYGYTF
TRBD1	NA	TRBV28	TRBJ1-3	TGTGCCAGCGGACAGGGGAGGGAAAACACCATATATTTT	CASGQGRENTIYF
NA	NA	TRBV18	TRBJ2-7	TGTGCCAGCTCGGGTAAAGACCACAGCTCCTACGAGCAGTACTTC	CASSGKDHSSYEQYF
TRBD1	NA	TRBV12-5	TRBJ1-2	TGTGCTAGTGGTTTGGTTGGGACAGGGTCTTTTAGCCGCGGCTACACCTTC	CASGLVGTGSFSRGYTF
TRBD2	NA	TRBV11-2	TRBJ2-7	TGTGCCAGCAGCTTAGCGGGATTCAGCGGGAGGGGGTGGTACGAGCAGTACTTC	CASSLAGFSGRGWYEQYF
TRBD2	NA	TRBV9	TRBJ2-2	TGTGCCAGCAGCGTAGGACTAGCGGGGGTGGATACCGGGGAGCTGTTTTTT	CASSVGLAGVDTGELFF
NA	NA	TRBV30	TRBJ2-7	TGTGCCTGGAGCAGGGGCCACTACGAGCAGTACTTC	CAWSRGHYEQYF
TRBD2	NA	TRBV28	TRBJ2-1	TGTGCCAGCAGGCCTCGGAGCGGGAGGGAGAAGGGGCATGAGCAGTTCTTC	CASRPRSGREKGHEQFF
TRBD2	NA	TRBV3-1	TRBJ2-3	TGTGCCAGCAGCCAACTGCTGGGACTAGCGGGAGATACGCAGTATTTT	CASSQLLGLAGDTQYF
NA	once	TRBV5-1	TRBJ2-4	TGCGCCAGCAGCTTGTCGGCTCAAAACATTCAGTACTTC	CASSLSAQNIQYF
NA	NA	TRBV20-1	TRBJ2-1	TGCAGTGCTAGTGACCGGGGTGAGCAGTTCTTC	CSASDRGEQFF
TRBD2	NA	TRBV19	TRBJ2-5	TGTGCCAGTAGTATCGGGAGGTCTGGCCAAGAGACCCAGTACTTC	CASSIGRSGQETQYF
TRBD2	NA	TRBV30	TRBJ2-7	TGTGCCTGGGCTAGCGGGAGATACGAGCAGTACTTC	CAWASGRYEQYF
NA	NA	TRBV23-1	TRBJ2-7	TGCGCCAGCAGCACAGACGGACAGCCCTGGGGGCAGTACTTC	CASSTDGQPWGQYF
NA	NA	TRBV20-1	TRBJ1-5	TGCAGTGCTACACAGCCTGACGGTCAGCCCCAGCATTTT	CSATQPDGQPQHF
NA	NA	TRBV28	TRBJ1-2	TGTGCCAGCACCCCGGGGGGCAGAAACTATGGCTACACCTTC	CASTPGGRNYGYTF
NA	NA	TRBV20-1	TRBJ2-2	TGCAGTGCTAGAGACGCTAGCGCTTCGAACACCGGGGAGCTGTTTTTT	CSARDASASNTGELFF
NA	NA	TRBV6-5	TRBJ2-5	TGTGCCAGCAGCTTTAGCCGGGTATCCCGGGAGACCCAGTACTTC	CASSFSRVSRETQYF
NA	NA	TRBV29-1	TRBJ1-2	TGCAGCGCCGAGGGGACGGCCCTATCTGGTGGCTACACCTTC	CSAEGTALSGGYTF
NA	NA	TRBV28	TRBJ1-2	TGTGCCAGCGGGCTCCGGACTCGCTATGGCTACACCTTC	CASGLRTRYGYTF
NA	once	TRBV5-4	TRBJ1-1	TGTGCCAGCAGCTTGGGCCTCGGAGTCGCTGAAGCTTTCTTT	CASSLGLGVAEAFF
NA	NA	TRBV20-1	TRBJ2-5	TGCAGTGCTAGTCTTCTAGCGAAGGAGACCCAGTACTTC	CSASLLAKETQYF
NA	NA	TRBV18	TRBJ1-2	TGTGCCAGCTCACCACGGACAGAAGGCTATGGCTACACCTTC	CASSPRTEGYGYTF
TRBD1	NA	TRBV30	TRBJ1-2	TGTGCCTGGAGCCAGGGGGGGGAGAATGGCTACACCTTC	CAWSQGGENGYTF
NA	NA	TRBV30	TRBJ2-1	TGTGCCTGGGGTCCGTACTCCTACAATGAGCAGTTCTTC	CAWGPYSYNEQFF
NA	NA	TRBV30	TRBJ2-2	TGTGCCTGGAGTGCCGGTCAAACCGGGGAGCTGTTTTTT	CAWSAGQTGELFF
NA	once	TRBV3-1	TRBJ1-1	TGTGCCAGCAGCCAAGTGGCCGGCGGCGCTGAAGCTTTCTTT	CASSQVAGGAEAFF